Reported below is one TCR beta chain. Its matching antigen is unknown. This sample was included in a study of pediatric ulcerative colitis. Study-wide results and caveats: Blood samples from a couple of patients yielded substantially fewer templates and were excluded from blood-rectal overlap analysis. A couple of rectal clonotypes were found only in ulcerative colitis patients, all of them. Clonal expansions reduced rectal repertoire diversity in acute severe colitis. Ulcerative colitis patients shared more blood-rectal clones than controls.

The rectum was sampled with one to two pinch biopsies at colonoscopy. Measured with immunoSEQ multiplex PCR; TCRdb has only the in-frame clones, and not every one. This table holds 20,000 to 25,000 clones, over 60% found once. Germline-derived CDR1 and CDR2 are SNHLY and FYNNEI. The CDR3 runs to 14 residues. V lost 6 bases, J lost 2 bases, and 12 bases lay in between. Sequenced input: gut tissue. The chain joins TRBV2 to TRBJ2-3, with a tentative D call TRBD2 (6 bases). The TCR sequence derives from a boy aged 10-17 years with severe ulcerative colitis. The CDR3 DNA sequence: TGTGCCAGCAGCGGGGGTGGGGTCACAGATACGCAGTATTTT. Amino acids: CASSGGGVTDTQYF.